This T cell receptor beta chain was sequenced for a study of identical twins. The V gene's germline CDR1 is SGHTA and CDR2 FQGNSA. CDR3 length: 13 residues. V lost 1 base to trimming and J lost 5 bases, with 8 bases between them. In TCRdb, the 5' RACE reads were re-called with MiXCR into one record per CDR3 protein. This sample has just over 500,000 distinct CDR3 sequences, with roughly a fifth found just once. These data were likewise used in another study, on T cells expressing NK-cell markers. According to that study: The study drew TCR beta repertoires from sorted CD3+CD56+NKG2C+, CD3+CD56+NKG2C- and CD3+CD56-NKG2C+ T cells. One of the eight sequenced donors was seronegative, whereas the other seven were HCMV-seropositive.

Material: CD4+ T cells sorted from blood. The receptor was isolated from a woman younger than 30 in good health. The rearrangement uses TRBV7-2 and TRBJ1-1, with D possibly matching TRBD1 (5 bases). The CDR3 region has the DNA TGTGCCAGCAGCTTAGAGGGGCCGACTGAAGCTTTCTTT. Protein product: CASSLEGPTEAFF.